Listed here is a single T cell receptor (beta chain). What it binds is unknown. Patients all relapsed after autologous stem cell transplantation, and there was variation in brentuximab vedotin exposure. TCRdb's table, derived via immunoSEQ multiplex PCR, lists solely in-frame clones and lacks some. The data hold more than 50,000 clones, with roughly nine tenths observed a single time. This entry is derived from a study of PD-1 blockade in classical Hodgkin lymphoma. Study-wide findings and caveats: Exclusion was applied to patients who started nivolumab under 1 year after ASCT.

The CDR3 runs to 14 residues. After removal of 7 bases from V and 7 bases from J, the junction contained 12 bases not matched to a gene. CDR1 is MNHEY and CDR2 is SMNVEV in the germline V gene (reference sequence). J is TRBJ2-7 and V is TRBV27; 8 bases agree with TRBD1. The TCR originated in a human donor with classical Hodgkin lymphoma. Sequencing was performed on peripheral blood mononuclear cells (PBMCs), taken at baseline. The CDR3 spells CASNAGQGGGEQYF. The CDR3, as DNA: TGTGCCAGCAACGCAGGACAGGGAGGAGGTGAGCAGTACTTC.